The T cell receptor (beta chain) under discussion was sequenced for a study of T cells after yellow fever vaccination. Turning to the study itself: Fractions of limited cellularity were prepared by means of SMART-Seq v4 Ultra Low Input. Study observations and caveats: Few clonotypes appeared in both CD4 and CD8 compartments. In FACS-sorted repertoires, abundant clonotypes from the bulk population could appear as contaminants. Most clones from primary vaccination resurfaced after the booster (96% CD4, approximately 88% CD8).

The CDR3 covers 13 residues. V lost 7 bases to trimming and J lost 1 base, with 11 bases between them. Germline V CDR1 and CDR2: SQVTM, ANQGSEA. Concerning this clonotype: Antigen unknown.

One entry per CDR3 protein results from TCRdb running MiXCR on the 5' RACE reads. The sample has a few hundred thousand distinct CDR3 sequences; over 15% are singletons. The J gene is TRBJ2-1, the V gene TRBV29-1; D gene ambiguous. The TCR sequence derives from a man aged 30 to 39 who received the YFV17D yellow fever vaccine. The sample here was PBMCs, taken 15 days after the yellow fever booster vaccination. The chain's CDR3 is CSALADSYNEQFF. Written as DNA, the CDR3 is TGCAGCGCTTTGGCGGATTCCTACAATGAGCAGTTCTTC.